The 31 T cell receptor beta chains given below trace back to one sample, sequenced in a study of vaccination and CD4 T cells after COVID-19. These receptors have no identified antigens. An Oncomine TCR Beta short-read assay was used to sequence the DNA from cultured CD4+ T cells. TCRdb called the PCR reads again in MiXCR, with one record for every CDR3 protein. The sample has just under 20,000 distinct CDR3 sequences; around 40% are singletons. Regarding treatment: roughly ten-day PBMC culture with coronavirus spike peptide pools or control peptides (ViraFEST assay). The specimen was CD4+ T cells from blood, cultured in vitro, collected before SARS-CoV-2 vaccination. The receptors were gathered from a human donor who received a COVID-19 vaccine.

This clonotype was recorded a few times. This rearrangement joins TRBV15 to TRBJ1-3; perhaps TRBD1 as D (5 bases). The CDR3 consists of 13 residues. Germline V CDR1 and CDR2: LNHNV, YYDKDF (reference sequence). Trimming took off 5 bases at V and 4 bases at J, with 9 bases between the two ends. CDR3 sequence (DNA): TGTGCCACCAGCCGGGCAGGGGGAAACACCATATATTTT. This codes for CATSRAGGNTIYF.

The chain links TRBV7-6 to TRBJ2-6; 10 bases line up with TRBD1. Per germline, CDR1 SGHVS and CDR2 FNYEAQ. The CDR3 covers 19 residues. Trimming took 0 bases from V and 0 from J; bases not matched to a gene: 5. In DNA, the CDR3 is TGTGCCAGCAGCTTAGCCTGGGACAGGGGTGGCTCTGGGGCCAACGTCCTGACTTTC. Translation: CASSLAWDRGGSGANVLTF.

The chain joins TRBV5-1 to TRBJ1-6, with 8 bases aligning to TRBD1. Germline CDR1 SGHRS, CDR2 YFSETQ. CDR3 length equals 15 residues. Unmatched junction bases numbered 5, after V lost 2 bases and J lost 7 bases. The CDR3 bases are TGCGCCAGCAGCTTTTGGGGACAGGAAAATTCACCCCTCCACTTT. Protein product: CASSFWGQENSPLHF.

In its sample, this clonotype was seen a few times. The gene calls are TRBV7-2 and TRBJ2-5, with D perhaps assigned TRBD1 or TRBD2 (6 bases each). Germline V gene lookup returns CDR1 SGHTA and CDR2 FQGNSA. V was trimmed by 8 bases and J by 1 base, leaving 20 bases between them. This CDR3 is 16 amino acids long. CDR3 in DNA: TGTGCCAGCTCGGTTAGGGGGGTGGCAATCCAAGAGACCCAGTACTTC. Translating it yields CASSVRGVAIQETQYF.

In its sample, this clonotype was seen a few times. The chain couples TRBV30 to TRBJ1-6; the match to TRBD1 covers 7 bases. The CDR3 consists of 15 residues. The germline gives CDR1 GTSNPN, CDR2 SVGIG (reference sequence). Trimming cost V 2 bases and J 10 bases; bases outside gene matches: 11. The CDR3 loop reads CAWSTRGGKYSPLHF. Here the CDR3 DNA reads TGTGCCTGGAGTACCAGGGGGGGCAAATACTCACCCCTCCACTTT.

By share, this clonotype ranks as medium-sized. The V gene is TRBV7-7, the J gene TRBJ2-5; D gene unclear. Trimming took off 1 base at V and 0 bases at J, with 6 bases between the two ends. From germline, CDR1 is SSHAT and CDR2 FNYEAQ (reference sequence). The CDR3 sequence is 14 residues long. This chain's CDR3 is CASSLDDYQETQYF. The CDR3 DNA sequence: TGTGCCAGCAGCTTAGATGACTACCAAGAGACCCAGTACTTC.

This clonotype showed up just a few times. The chain is built from TRBV20-1 and TRBJ2-2; weak D call: TRBD2 (5 bases). Trimming took off 3 bases at V and 5 bases at J, with 7 bases between the two ends. There are 12 residues in the CDR3. Germline V gene data show CDR1 as DFQATT and CDR2 as SNEGSKA (reference sequence). The CDR3 DNA is TGCAGTGCTAGGGGAGATACCGGGGAGCTGTTTTTT. It is translated as CSARGDTGELFF.

This clonotype was observed a few times. The rearrangement links TRBV12-3 or TRBV12-4 to TRBJ2-2; D ambiguous. This CDR3 is built from 13 residues. Trimming removed 6 bases from V and 7 bases from J, with 12 bases in between. In DNA form, the CDR3 reads TGTGCCAGCAGGGCCGACCGGGTCGGGGAGCTGTTTTTT. Translating gives CASRADRVGELFF.

This sequence joins TRBV10-3 and TRBJ2-3; TRBD1 matches 8 bases. The CDR3 runs to 18 residues. Germline CDR1 reads ENHRY; CDR2 reads SYGVKD. V dropped 2 bases and J dropped 0; count of bases not matched to a gene: 10. In DNA, the CDR3 is TGTGCCATCAGTGAGCCAAAAGGAAACAGGGGGAGCACAGATACGCAGTATTTT. Translation gives CAISEPKGNRGSTDTQYF.

V gene TRBV12-3 or TRBV12-4 combines with J gene TRBJ1-3; D remains unclear. The V gene lost 2 bases and the J gene lost 0 bases, with 11 bases spanning the gap. The CDR3 spans 16 residues. DNA of the CDR3: TGTGCCAGCAGTTTAATCGGCCGAAGCTCTGGAAACACCATATATTTT. Translated, it gives CASSLIGRSSGNTIYF.

This clonotype was counted only a few times. This chain uses TRBV6-1 with TRBJ1-6; the match to TRBD1 covers 7 bases. This CDR3 is built from 14 residues. Germline loops: CDR1 MNHNS, CDR2 SASEGT. V lost 3 bases and J lost 10; bases outside the gene matches: 6. CDR3 sequence: CASSDGQAFSPLHF. In nucleotides, the CDR3 is TGTGCCAGCAGTGACGGACAGGCTTTCTCACCCCTCCACTTT.

In its sample, this clonotype was seen a few times. The V and J genes are TRBV5-1 and TRBJ1-2; perhaps TRBD1 as D (5 bases). Trimming removed 0 bases at V and 8 bases at J, with 11 bases between. The CDR3 totals 13 residues. From germline, CDR1 is SGHRS and CDR2 YFSETQ. In DNA form, the CDR3 reads TGCGCCAGCAGCTTGGCCGACAGTGCCGGCTACACCTTC. It encodes CASSLADSAGYTF.

This clonotype was counted only a few times. The V and J genes are TRBV20-1 and TRBJ1-2; the D is unclear. V lost 6 bases and J 8 bases, leaving 10 bases between the germline ends. Germline assignment: CDR1 DFQATT and CDR2 SNEGSKA (reference sequence). The CDR3 has 10 residues. This CDR3 reads CSAVFGGYTF. CDR3 bases: TGCAGTGCCGTATTTGGGGGCTACACCTTC.

In DNA, the CDR3 is TGCAGTGCTAGAGAAGAGATGGGGCCTGGAAACACCATATATTTT. As protein: CSAREEMGPGNTIYF. The V call is TRBV20-1, the J call TRBJ1-3, with D possibly being TRBD1 (5 bases). V was clipped by 0 bases and J by 2 bases, with 11 bases between them. This CDR3 is 15 amino acids long. Germline values: CDR1 DFQATT, CDR2 SNEGSKA (reference sequence).

The genes are TRBV7-2 and TRBJ2-2, with a possible D match to TRBD2 (5 bases). The CDR3 totals 16 residues. Trimming cost V 1 base and J 3 bases, with 12 bases left between them. Germline CDR1 and CDR2: SGHTA and FQGNSA. CDR3 sequence (DNA): TGTGCCAGCAGCTTAGAAGGACTCCCGGACACCGGGGAGCTGTTTTTT. Residues: CASSLEGLPDTGELFF.

The sample holds a few counts of this clonotype. The V call is TRBV6-1, the J call TRBJ2-7; possible D gene TRBD2, 6 bases. There are 13 residues in the CDR3. Germline loops: CDR1 MNHNS, CDR2 SASEGT. Trimming removed 6 bases at V and 0 bases at J, with 9 bases between. The CDR3 here is CASRETSSYEQYF. For the CDR3, the DNA is TGTGCCAGCAGGGAGACTAGCTCCTACGAGCAGTACTTC.

This clonotype occurred a few times. This chain uses TRBV20-1 with TRBJ1-1, with unresolved D. Trimming pared 2 bases from V and 0 bases from J, leaving 10 bases between. CDR3 length: 14 residues. Germline CDR1 reads DFQATT; CDR2 reads SNEGSKA (reference sequence). The CDR3 spells CSARRAGMNTEAFF. The DNA for the CDR3 is TGCAGTGCTAGAAGGGCAGGCATGAACACTGAAGCTTTCTTT.

This clonotype was recorded a few times. The V gene is TRBV24-1, the J gene TRBJ1-1, with D maybe TRBD1 (5 bases). CDR1 is KGHDR and CDR2 is SFDVKD in the germline V gene. This CDR3 region has 13 residues. V was clipped by 4 bases and J by 8 bases, with 13 bases between them. In nucleotides, the CDR3 is TGTGCCACCAGTGACCCGGGACGGATCGAAGCTTTCTTT. It is translated as CATSDPGRIEAFF.

This clonotype was counted a few times. J is TRBJ2-5 and V is TRBV20-1; the D is unclear. The V gene lost 4 bases and the J gene lost 2 bases, with 14 bases spanning the gap. The CDR3 is made up of 14 amino acids. Germline V gene lookup returns CDR1 DFQATT and CDR2 SNEGSKA (reference sequence). CDR3 coding DNA: TGCAGTGCTATCCGGTCAAACTTGCAAGAGACCCAGTACTTC. Its protein is CSAIRSNLQETQYF.

The CDR3: CASSPRKSRRGYGYTF. CDR3 coding DNA: TGTGCCAGTAGTCCGCGCAAATCTCGAAGAGGATATGGCTACACCTTC. The V and J genes are TRBV19 and TRBJ1-2; D not certain. The germline gives CDR1 LNHDA, CDR2 SQIVND (reference sequence). There are 16 residues in the CDR3. V lost 5 bases and J lost 5, with 21 bases in between.

The chain is built from TRBV6-1 and TRBJ1-1; 7 bases match TRBD1. Germline CDR1 is MNHNS and CDR2 is SASEGT. Unmatched junction bases numbered 11, after V lost 2 bases and J lost 11 bases. The CDR3 is 14 residues long. CDR3: CASSERIGQVLAFF. DNA of the CDR3: TGTGCCAGCAGTGAAAGAATCGGACAGGTACTTGCTTTCTTT.

This clonotype was found a few times. The chain combines TRBV19 with TRBJ2-2; 13 bases line up with TRBD2. V lost 6 bases, J lost 7 bases, and 11 bases stayed unmatched. Looked up from germline, CDR1 is LNHDA and CDR2 is SQIVND (reference sequence). This CDR3 is built from 17 residues. Written as DNA, the CDR3 is TGTGCCAGTAGGGCGGGACTAGCGGGAAGAATTGACGGGGAGCTGTTTTTT. Translating it yields CASRAGLAGRIDGELFF.

This clonotype showed up just a few times. The chain combines TRBV7-3 with TRBJ2-3; D not resolved. Trimming took 2 bases from V and 5 from J, leaving 8 bases between them. The CDR3 covers 13 residues. Germline V gives CDR1 SGHTA, CDR2 FQGTGA. The CDR3 nucleotides read TGTGCCAGCAGCTTACAAGCCGGAGATACGCAGTATTTT. Amino acid sequence: CASSLQAGDTQYF.

The CDR3 nucleotides are TGTGCCAGCAGTTACTCCCTTAATAGCAATCAGCCCCAGCATTTT. It encodes CASSYSLNSNQPQHF. This sequence joins TRBV6-5 and TRBJ1-5; D gene ambiguous. Germline assignment: CDR1 MNHEY and CDR2 SVGAGI. The CDR3 covers 15 residues. Trimming left V 0 bases short and J 0 bases short, with 6 bases between.

The gene calls are TRBV19 and TRBJ1-3, with D unclear. Looked up from germline, CDR1 is LNHDA and CDR2 is SQIVND (reference sequence). Trimming took off 2 bases at V and 6 bases at J, with 5 bases between the two ends. The CDR3 covers 12 residues. The CDR3 loop is CASSIPPNTIYF. The DNA for the CDR3 is TGTGCCAGTAGTATACCTCCAAACACCATATATTTT.

This chain connects TRBV19 to TRBJ2-2, with D possibly matching TRBD1 (6 bases). The CDR3 is 16 residues long. Germline V gene data show CDR1 as LNHDA and CDR2 as SQIVND (reference sequence). Trimming took off 4 bases at V and 2 bases at J, with 14 bases between the two ends. CDR3 sequence: CASSTRQAENTGELFF. DNA for the CDR3: TGTGCCAGTAGTACTCGACAGGCGGAAAACACCGGGGAGCTGTTTTTT. Drawing the rest from reference TRBV19 and TRBJ2-2, the complete variable domain is DGGITQSPKYLFRKEGQNVTLSCEQNLNHDAMYWYRQDPGQGLRLIYYSQIVNDFQKGDIAEGYSVSREKKESFPLTVTSAQKNPTAFYLCASSTRQAENTGELFFGEGSRLTVL.

As for this clonotype: Germline is not matched at one junction end, which may reflect a read error. This chain uses TRBV7-9 with TRBJ2-7, with 10 bases identical to TRBD1. Germline CDR1 is SEHNR and CDR2 is FQNEAQ (reference sequence). This CDR3 is 14 amino acids long. The CDR3: CASSTGTGAYEQCF. The CDR3 region has the DNA TGTGCCAGCAGCACCGGGACAGGGGCCTACGAGCAGTGCTTC.

This chain links TRBV15 with TRBJ2-1; 10 bases fit TRBD1. V lost 0 bases, J lost 8 bases, and 7 bases stayed unmatched. The length of the CDR3 is 16 residues. The germline V gene encodes CDR1 LNHNV and CDR2 YYDKDF (reference sequence). The CDR3 loop is CATSRDRQGATDEQFF. CDR3 in DNA: TGTGCCACCAGCAGAGATCGACAGGGGGCGACCGATGAGCAGTTCTTC.

The table lists this clonotype with a few counts. The V call is TRBV24-1, the J call TRBJ2-2; TRBD2 agrees at 9 bases. The CDR3 length is 19 residues. The germline V gene has CDR1 KGHDR and CDR2 SFDVKD. V was pared by 3 bases and J by 1 base, with 11 bases of the junction left unmatched. In nucleotides, the CDR3 is TGTGCCACCAGTGATCTCACCGGGACTAGCCCAAGGAACACCGGGGAGCTGTTTTTT. It translates to CATSDLTGTSPRNTGELFF.

This clonotype occurred a few times. V is TRBV5-4 and J is TRBJ2-5, with D possibly TRBD2 on 6 matching bases. The CDR3 spans 14 residues. Germline CDR1 reads SGHNT; CDR2 reads YYREEE (reference sequence). Between the trimmed V and J ends, which lost 7 bases and 3 bases, there was a span of 16 bases. The CDR3 region is CASSEGPLEETQYF. The CDR3 DNA is TGTGCCAGCTCGGAGGGACCGCTGGAAGAGACCCAGTACTTC. The full variable domain, rest sourced from reference TRBV5-4 and TRBJ2-5, is ETGVTQSPTHLIKTRGQQVTLRCSSQSGHNTVSWYQQALGQGPQFIFQYYREEENGRGNFPPRFSGLQFPNYSSELNVNALELDDSALYLCASSEGPLEETQYFGPGTRLLVL.

This clonotype occurred a few times. The chain employs TRBV19 and TRBJ1-1; the match to TRBD1 covers 9 bases. CDR1 and CDR2 (germline): LNHDA, SQIVND (reference sequence). The V and J ends lost 5 bases and 10 bases, in that order; junction bases with no gene match: 11. The CDR3 runs 14 residues. The CDR3 sequence: CASSHPQGASAAFF. The DNA of the CDR3 is TGTGCCAGTAGTCACCCACAGGGGGCGAGCGCAGCTTTCTTT.